Listed below are T cell receptor beta chains from one sample, sequenced in a study of CD8+ T cells in alopecia areata. Only in-frame clones appear in the TCRdb table, and some are missing; sequencing was by immunoSEQ multiplex PCR. The table lists about 150,000 clones, around half of them singletons. The starting material was CD8+ T cells sorted from blood, obtained at week 0. These receptors all come from a human donor with alopecia areata. The CDR3 runs from the conserved cysteine through the conserved F or W. A D gene is named only where the DNA matches it firmly. Clone size is given for some rows only: seen once, a few or many times, or a class if the clone is expanded.

J gene: TRBJ2-7
clone size: -
CDR3 length: 14
V gene: TRBV13
D gene: -
CDR3 DNA: TGTGCCAGCAGCTTAGGAGGGACCACCTACGAGCAGTACTTC
CDR3 protein: CASSLGGTTYEQYF

J gene: TRBJ1-2
clone size: few
CDR3 length: 12
V gene: TRBV9
D gene: -
CDR3 DNA: TGTGCCAGCAGCGATCGACTGGATGGCTACACCTTC
CDR3 protein: CASSDRLDGYTF

J gene: TRBJ1-5
clone size: -
CDR3 length: 18
V gene: TRBV5-5
D gene: -
CDR3 DNA: TGTGCCAGCAGCTTGGACGGTGTGTTGGGATATAGCAATCAGCCCCAGCATTTT
CDR3 protein: CASSLDGVLGYSNQPQHF

J gene: TRBJ1-1
clone size: -
CDR3 length: 13
V gene: TRBV5-1
D gene: -
CDR3 DNA: TGCGCCAGCAGCCCCTCAGGGAACACTGAAGCTTTCTTT
CDR3 protein: CASSPSGNTEAFF

J gene: TRBJ1-2
clone size: -
CDR3 length: 16
V gene: TRBV29-1
D gene: -
CDR3 DNA: TGCAGCGTTGCTTTAGCAGGGGAAAGTATTAACTATGGCTACACCTTC
CDR3 protein: CSVALAGESINYGYTF

J gene: TRBJ2-7
clone size: many
CDR3 length: 16
V gene: TRBV7-8
D gene: TRBD1
CDR3 DNA: TGTGCCAGCAGCCCCGGTTGGAGACAGGGCGATCGCGAGCAGTACTTC
CDR3 protein: CASSPGWRQGDREQYF

J gene: TRBJ2-2
clone size: -
CDR3 length: 13
V gene: TRBV29-1
D gene: -
CDR3 DNA: TGCAGCGTCGACATTTCGAACACCGGGGAGCTGTTTTTT
CDR3 protein: CSVDISNTGELFF

J gene: TRBJ2-3
clone size: -
CDR3 length: 13
V gene: TRBV29-1
D gene: TRBD1
CDR3 DNA: TGCAGCGTTGACAGGGGGTTAACAGATACGCAGTATTTT
CDR3 protein: CSVDRGLTDTQYF

J gene: TRBJ1-6
clone size: few
CDR3 length: 16
V gene: TRBV25-1
D gene: -
CDR3 DNA: TGTGCCAGCAGTGATACGGGCCGGACCCAGGGTTCACCCCTCCACTTT
CDR3 protein: CASSDTGRTQGSPLHF

J gene: TRBJ2-7
clone size: few
CDR3 length: 14
V gene: TRBV30
D gene: -
CDR3 DNA: TGTGCCTCGGGGGGCGAGGGGTCTAAGGACGAGCAGTACTTC
CDR3 protein: CASGGEGSKDEQYF

J gene: TRBJ1-2
clone size: -
CDR3 length: 13
V gene: TRBV6-5
D gene: -
CDR3 DNA: TGTGCCAGCAGAACACGGACGGACTATGACTACACCTTC
CDR3 protein: CASRTRTDYDYTF

J gene: TRBJ2-2
clone size: -
CDR3 length: 14
V gene: TRBV14
D gene: -
CDR3 DNA: TGTGCCAGCAGCCACCCCGGGGGAACCGGGGAGCTGTTTTTT
CDR3 protein: CASSHPGGTGELFF

J gene: TRBJ1-1
clone size: -
CDR3 length: 10
V gene: TRBV20-1
D gene: -
CDR3 DNA: TGCAGTGCTAGAGGCGGTGAAGCTTTCTTT
CDR3 protein: CSARGGEAFF

J gene: TRBJ2-1
clone size: -
CDR3 length: 18
V gene: TRBV14
D gene: -
CDR3 DNA: TGTGCCAGCAGCCGCACCAAGGGGCACAGGTACGGCTACAATGAGCAGTTCTTC
CDR3 protein: CASSRTKGHRYGYNEQFF

J gene: TRBJ1-6
clone size: few
CDR3 length: 12
V gene: TRBV13
D gene: -
CDR3 DNA: TGTGCCAGCAGCTTAGGGGGCTCACCCCTCCACTTT
CDR3 protein: CASSLGGSPLHF

J gene: TRBJ2-7
clone size: few
CDR3 length: 13
V gene: TRBV28
D gene: -
CDR3 DNA: TGTGCCAGCAGTTTGTGGGGACAACGCGAGCAGTACTTC
CDR3 protein: CASSLWGQREQYF

J gene: TRBJ1-2
clone size: -
CDR3 length: 13
V gene: TRBV30
D gene: -
CDR3 DNA: TGTGCCTGGAGCCAAGGGGACAACTATGGCTACACCTTC
CDR3 protein: CAWSQGDNYGYTF

J gene: TRBJ2-3
clone size: -
CDR3 length: 17
V gene: TRBV25-1
D gene: -
CDR3 DNA: TGTGCCAGCAGTGAATATACACACGTACAGGCCACAGATACGCAGTATTTT
CDR3 protein: CASSEYTHVQATDTQYF

J gene: TRBJ2-7
clone size: -
CDR3 length: 12
V gene: TRBV19
D gene: -
CDR3 DNA: TGTGCCAGTAGTATAGACGGCTACGAGCAGTACTTC
CDR3 protein: CASSIDGYEQYF

J gene: TRBJ2-2
clone size: -
CDR3 length: 15
V gene: TRBV9
D gene: TRBD1
CDR3 DNA: TGTGCCAGCAGCGTCGGACAGGGTAAAACCGGGGAGCTGTTTTTT
CDR3 protein: CASSVGQGKTGELFF

J gene: TRBJ2-5
clone size: -
CDR3 length: 13
V gene: TRBV25-1
D gene: -
CDR3 DNA: TGTGCCAGCAGCGGAGACAGCCAAGAGACCCAGTACTTC
CDR3 protein: CASSGDSQETQYF

J gene: TRBJ1-5
clone size: few
CDR3 length: 13
V gene: TRBV27
D gene: TRBD1
CDR3 DNA: TGTGCCAGCAGCCAGGGGGGAAATCAGCCCCAGCATTTT
CDR3 protein: CASSQGGNQPQHF

J gene: TRBJ2-7
clone size: -
CDR3 length: 15
V gene: TRBV7-6
D gene: TRBD2
CDR3 DNA: TGTGCCAGCAGCTTAGGTAGCGGGAGCTCCTACGAGCAGTACTTC
CDR3 protein: CASSLGSGSSYEQYF

J gene: TRBJ2-1
clone size: -
CDR3 length: 14
V gene: TRBV9
D gene: TRBD2
CDR3 DNA: TGTGCCAGCAGCGTAACTAGCGGGGTCAATGAGCAGTTCTTC
CDR3 protein: CASSVTSGVNEQFF

J gene: TRBJ1-5
clone size: -
CDR3 length: 15
V gene: TRBV4-3
D gene: TRBD1
CDR3 DNA: TGCGCCAGCAGCCAAGACAGGGGGAGCAATCAGCCCCAGCATTTT
CDR3 protein: CASSQDRGSNQPQHF

J gene: TRBJ1-1
clone size: -
CDR3 length: 12
V gene: TRBV5-6
D gene: -
CDR3 DNA: TGTGCCAGCAGCTCGACAGATACTGAAGCTTTCTTT
CDR3 protein: CASSSTDTEAFF

J gene: TRBJ1-2
clone size: few
CDR3 length: 14
V gene: TRBV4-3
D gene: -
CDR3 DNA: TGCGCCAGCAGCCAAGATCCAGGTTCAGCTGGCTACACCTTC
CDR3 protein: CASSQDPGSAGYTF

J gene: TRBJ1-4
clone size: -
CDR3 length: 18
V gene: TRBV29-1
D gene: -
CDR3 DNA: TGCAGCGTTGAAGAACCAAGGGTTGGCCGCTCTCTTAATGAAAAACTGTTTTTT
CDR3 protein: CSVEEPRVGRSLNEKLFF

J gene: TRBJ2-1
clone size: -
CDR3 length: 16
V gene: TRBV25-1
D gene: TRBD1
CDR3 DNA: TGTGCCAGCAGTAGTAGAGTTTTGGGACAGAACAATGAGCAGTTCTTC
CDR3 protein: CASSSRVLGQNNEQFF

J gene: TRBJ2-3
clone size: few
CDR3 length: 16
V gene: TRBV10-3
D gene: TRBD2
CDR3 DNA: TGTGCCATGAGTGGTAGCGGGGACTCAGACACAGATACGCAGTATTTT
CDR3 protein: CAMSGSGDSDTDTQYF

J gene: TRBJ1-5
clone size: -
CDR3 length: 17
V gene: TRBV4-3
D gene: TRBD1
CDR3 DNA: TGCGCCAGCAGCCAAGATCTCCAGGGGGGGAGCAATCAGCCCCAGCATTTT
CDR3 protein: CASSQDLQGGSNQPQHF

J gene: TRBJ1-6
clone size: once
CDR3 length: 15
V gene: TRBV2
D gene: -
CDR3 DNA: TGTGCCAGCCGGCCGGGGGATTCCTATAATTCACCCCTCCACTTT
CDR3 protein: CASRPGDSYNSPLHF

J gene: TRBJ1-6
clone size: once
CDR3 length: 14
V gene: TRBV29-1
D gene: -
CDR3 DNA: TGCAGCGTTGGCCCGGGCCGAGGTAATTCACCCCTCCACTTT
CDR3 protein: CSVGPGRGNSPLHF

J gene: TRBJ2-3
clone size: -
CDR3 length: 16
V gene: TRBV5-1
D gene: -
CDR3 DNA: TGCGCCAGCAGCTTGGTGGCAGGGGAGCCCGAGGATACGCAGTATTTT
CDR3 protein: CASSLVAGEPEDTQYF

J gene: TRBJ1-1
clone size: many
CDR3 length: 11
V gene: TRBV11-2
D gene: -
CDR3 DNA: TGTGCCAGCAGCTTGGGAACTGAAGCTTTCTTT
CDR3 protein: CASSLGTEAFF

J gene: TRBJ2-1
clone size: few
CDR3 length: 12
V gene: TRBV6-6
D gene: -
CDR3 DNA: TGTGCCAGCAGCCCTCAGGTCAATGAGCAGTTCTTC
CDR3 protein: CASSPQVNEQFF

J gene: TRBJ2-7
clone size: -
CDR3 length: 14
V gene: TRBV4-3
D gene: -
CDR3 DNA: TGCGCCAGCAGCCAGGGTAGAGAAGGACGCGAGCAGTACTTC
CDR3 protein: CASSQGREGREQYF

J gene: TRBJ2-3
clone size: -
CDR3 length: 14
V gene: TRBV7-9
D gene: -
CDR3 DNA: TGTGCCAGCAGCCTGAGGGGTGGGACAGATACGCAGTATTTT
CDR3 protein: CASSLRGGTDTQYF

J gene: TRBJ2-1
clone size: few
CDR3 length: 14
V gene: TRBV29-1
D gene: -
CDR3 DNA: TGCAGCGTTGAACTATCTAGCGACCGAAATGAGCAGTTCTTC
CDR3 protein: CSVELSSDRNEQFF

J gene: TRBJ2-1
clone size: -
CDR3 length: 12
V gene: TRBV5-6
D gene: TRBD1
CDR3 DNA: TGTGCCAGCGGGGGACAGGGCAATGAGCAGTTCTTC
CDR3 protein: CASGGQGNEQFF

J gene: TRBJ2-5
clone size: -
CDR3 length: 15
V gene: TRBV6-6
D gene: -
CDR3 DNA: TGTGCCAGCAGTATTTTCCCGAGGCAACAAGAGACCCAGTACTTC
CDR3 protein: CASSIFPRQQETQYF

J gene: TRBJ2-1
clone size: few
CDR3 length: 15
V gene: TRBV7-9
D gene: -
CDR3 DNA: TGTGCCAGCACTGAAAGAGCGGGCCAAAACAATGAGCAGTTCTTC
CDR3 protein: CASTERAGQNNEQFF

J gene: TRBJ2-2
clone size: -
CDR3 length: 12
V gene: TRBV29-1
D gene: -
CDR3 DNA: TGCAGCGTCTTGACATCCACCGGGGAGCTGTTTTTT
CDR3 protein: CSVLTSTGELFF

J gene: TRBJ2-2
clone size: few
CDR3 length: 12
V gene: TRBV29-1
D gene: -
CDR3 DNA: TGCAGCGTTGATCTAGGCACCGGGGAGCTGTTTTTT
CDR3 protein: CSVDLGTGELFF

J gene: TRBJ1-2
clone size: -
CDR3 length: 12
V gene: TRBV11-2
D gene: -
CDR3 DNA: TGTGCCAGCAGCTTAGGCAGACAGGACTACACCTTC
CDR3 protein: CASSLGRQDYTF

J gene: TRBJ2-5
clone size: -
CDR3 length: 15
V gene: TRBV6-5
D gene: -
CDR3 DNA: TGTGCCAGCACTCTTTCAGGGGGGGTGGAAGAGACCCAGTACTTC
CDR3 protein: CASTLSGGVEETQYF

J gene: TRBJ1-1
clone size: -
CDR3 length: 14
V gene: TRBV4-3
D gene: -
CDR3 DNA: TGCGCCAGCAGCCAAGATGGGGGGGAGGCTGAAGCTTTCTTT
CDR3 protein: CASSQDGGEAEAFF

J gene: TRBJ2-1
clone size: -
CDR3 length: 16
V gene: TRBV5-6
D gene: TRBD2
CDR3 DNA: TGTGCCAGCAGCGGGGCTAGCGGGGGCCCTTTCAATGAGCAGTTCTTC
CDR3 protein: CASSGASGGPFNEQFF

J gene: TRBJ2-1
clone size: once
CDR3 length: 15
V gene: TRBV27
D gene: -
CDR3 DNA: TGTGCCAGCAGTCCCGGGCCAAACCCGTACAATGAGCAGTTCTTC
CDR3 protein: CASSPGPNPYNEQFF

J gene: TRBJ2-3
clone size: -
CDR3 length: 17
V gene: TRBV7-2
D gene: TRBD1
CDR3 DNA: TGTGCCAGCAGCTATGGACAGGGAATGAAGTTGGCAGATACGCAGTATTTT
CDR3 protein: CASSYGQGMKLADTQYF

J gene: TRBJ2-1
clone size: few
CDR3 length: 14
V gene: TRBV4-3
D gene: -
CDR3 DNA: TGCGCCAGCAGCCCCTGGACAGCTGGGGATGAGCAGTTCTTC
CDR3 protein: CASSPWTAGDEQFF

J gene: TRBJ2-3
clone size: -
CDR3 length: 16
V gene: TRBV7-6
D gene: -
CDR3 DNA: TGTGCCAGCAGCCGCACTACAAGTCAGGGGACAGATACGCAGTATTTT
CDR3 protein: CASSRTTSQGTDTQYF

J gene: TRBJ2-7
clone size: -
CDR3 length: 13
V gene: TRBV28
D gene: TRBD2
CDR3 DNA: TGTGCCAGCAGTTTTGCGGGGGGGTACGAGCAGTACTTC
CDR3 protein: CASSFAGGYEQYF